What follows describes a single T cell receptor (beta chain). Its target is unknown. RNA transcripts served as the template for amplifying TCR beta CDR3 regions. The TCR CDR3 was amplified in a first-round RT-PCR using the HTBI primer set. TCRdb independently ran MiXCR on the multiplex PCR reads; one entry per CDR3 protein. Of over 700,000 distinct CDR3 sequences in the sample, roughly 20% were seen once. Each diagnosis was grounded in clinical symptoms, serum thyroxine and TRAb, thyroid ultrasound, and orbital computed tomography. Germline CDR1 MNHEY, CDR2 SVGAGI. The CDR3 has 15 amino acids. With 4 bases clipped from V and 0 bases from J, the junction kept 3 bases outside the gene matches. These data are taken from a study of T cells in Graves' hyperthyroidism and ophthalmopathy. The study, taken as a whole, reports: The model forecast ophthalmopathy, anticipating it by a median approximately 6.1 months before onset. The authors' 13 V-J model separated ophthalmopathy from stable hyperthyroidism. Blood shared most expanded thyroid clonotypes above 0.001.

The sample comprised blood. The V and J genes are TRBV6-5 and TRBJ1-5; 7 nucleotides line up with TRBD1. The receptor's source is a woman aged 50 to 65 with Graves' hyperthyroidism that later progressed to Graves' ophthalmopathy. In DNA form, the CDR3 reads TGTGCCAGCAGTTCCAGGGGGGATAGCAATCAGCCCCAGCATTTT. Translating it yields CASSSRGDSNQPQHF.